This TCR beta chain was sequenced for a study of tumor-infiltrating lymphocytes in primary liver carcinoma. Study at large: All patients, whether men or women, fell within 30 to 69 years of age. About 3.5 to 8 million productive TCRbeta reads were obtained from the samples, with similar numbers across tissue types. Study-level results: Tumors had a top-250-clone fraction that was significantly higher than blood (p = 0.039). Tumor-adjacent and tumor-blood pairs shared less of their repertoires than tumor region pairs shared.

Unsorted whole blood served as the source of blood RNA, and germline DNA was extracted as well. Starting from 500 ng of total RNA, TCR beta cDNA was produced with a primer in the constant region. Slightly modified ARM-PCR, run as three nested multiplex PCR rounds, produced the TCR beta libraries. With TRBV1-TRBV30 forward primers and a C-beta reverse primer, the first two PCR rounds were run for approximately 10 cycles each. TCRdb reanalysed the multiplex PCR reads using MiXCR and keeps one entry per CDR3 protein. The table lists approximately 300,000 distinct CDR3 sequences, roughly two thirds of them singletons, with around 9.5% in the top ten. In its sample, this clonotype was seen a few times. The antigen is unknown. Trimming shortened V by 8 bases and J by 9 bases, and 18 bases separated the two germline ends. CDR3 length: 13 amino acids. Germline CDR1 SGHNT, CDR2 YYREEE (reference sequence).

The origin of this receptor is a middle-aged man with primary liver carcinoma and hepatitis B virus infection. The sequencing sample was made of peripheral blood. The V gene is TRBV5-4, the J gene TRBJ2-1; no definite D call. CDR3 DNA: TGTGCCAGGAGCGAAACGAGTATTTCTGAGCAGTTCTTC. This encodes CARSETSISEQFF.